The entry below describes one T cell receptor beta chain. Its antigen is unknown. No much larger clonotype is one base removed from it; base qualities were not supplied. Library generation was performed with PCR. The instrument was an Illumina HiSeq 2500. Unique molecular identifiers were incorporated into TCR beta cDNA libraries to reduce PCR and sequencing biases. Per 1 to 10 million input T cells, approximately 500,000 cDNA molecules were obtained, such that each molecule approximated one T cell. The patient libraries were prepared and sequenced with the same protocol used for the earlier healthy control dataset. Samples belonging to the same batch were prepared together, multiplexed and sequenced on a shared HiSeq lane. As for how the authors treated the data: Raw barcoded reads were processed with MIGEC, and single-read molecular identifier groups were discarded before consensus assembly and CDR3 extraction. Clonotype tables were post-analysed with VDJtools, and diversity was normalized by down-sampling all datasets to the smallest sample size. Repertoire overlap clustering matched CDR3 amino acid but not nucleotide sequences to correct batch-related cross-sample contamination. TCRdb trimmed public reads at Q25 via fastp, called clones via MiXCR and kept in-frame beta chains. Every CDR3 protein is listed once, alongside the most common genes and DNA of its rows. The V and J calls shown here were made by TCRdb, not taken from the authors' results. This sample lists under 900,000 distinct CDR3 sequences; about 53% were detected once. The ten top clones hold over 4% of the sample.

This sample stems from a study of post-analysis software for immune sequencing data (dated by TCRdb to 2013 to 2016). Regarding the research as a whole: The recorded disease courses included relapsing-remitting, secondary progressive and progressive-relapsing multiple sclerosis, and some patients had no subtype annotation. Patient repertoires were compared against around twelve previously published healthy control repertoires from donors aged 6 to 25 years. A subset of samples was prepared in parallel using single-end sample barcoding, then pooled and co-amplified after Illumina adapter ligation.

The junction carries 10 bases between V and J, which are trimmed by 5 bases and 2 bases respectively. The CDR3, from cysteine to phenylalanine, totals 14 residues. The DNA shown is the 42-base CDR3, in frame from base 1. CDR1 is given as LGHDT and CDR2 as YNNKEL, both from the germline V gene (reference sequence). The investigation overall reported the following: The control group was slightly older than the multiple sclerosis patient group. When samples were clustered directly using the F measure, samples prepared in the same batch co-clustered strongly, which prompted a batch-effect correction. Significantly higher frequencies in patients than in controls were found for five TRBV segments, including TRBV5-6, TRBV5-1 and TRBV20-1. Significantly lower normalized Chao1 diversity was found in multiple sclerosis patients than in controls, suggesting substantial peripheral T-cell clonal expansion.

To demonstrate the VDJtools post-analysis software, the study profiled TCR beta repertoires from the peripheral blood of under 15 young patients with multiple sclerosis. Multiple sclerosis patients were children and adolescents aged about 6 to 15 years. The clonotype was recovered from a girl aged 10-17 years with multiple sclerosis. The chain is assembled from TRBV3-1 and TRBJ1-5, with no confidently assigned D gene. The sequenced sample consisted of blood. The DNA is as follows: TGTGCCAGCAGCTACACGGGTGGCAATCAGCCCCAGCATTTT. The resulting protein is CASSYTGGNQPQHF.